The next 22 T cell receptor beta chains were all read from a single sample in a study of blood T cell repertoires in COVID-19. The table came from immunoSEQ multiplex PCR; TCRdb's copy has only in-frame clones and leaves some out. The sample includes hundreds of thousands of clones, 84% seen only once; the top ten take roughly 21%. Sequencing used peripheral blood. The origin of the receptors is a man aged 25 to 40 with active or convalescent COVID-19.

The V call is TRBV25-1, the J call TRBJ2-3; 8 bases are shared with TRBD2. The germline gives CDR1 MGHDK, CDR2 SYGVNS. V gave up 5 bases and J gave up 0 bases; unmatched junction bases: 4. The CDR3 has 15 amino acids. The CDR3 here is CASSPRGGSTDTQYF. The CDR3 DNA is TGTGCCAGCAGTCCCCGGGGGGGGAGCACAGATACGCAGTATTTT.

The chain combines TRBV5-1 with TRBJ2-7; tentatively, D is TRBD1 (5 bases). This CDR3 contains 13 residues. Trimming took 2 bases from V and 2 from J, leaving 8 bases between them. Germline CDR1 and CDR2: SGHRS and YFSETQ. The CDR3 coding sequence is TGCGCCAGCAGCTTTGACAGTCCCTACGAGCAGTACTTC. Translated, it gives CASSFDSPYEQYF.

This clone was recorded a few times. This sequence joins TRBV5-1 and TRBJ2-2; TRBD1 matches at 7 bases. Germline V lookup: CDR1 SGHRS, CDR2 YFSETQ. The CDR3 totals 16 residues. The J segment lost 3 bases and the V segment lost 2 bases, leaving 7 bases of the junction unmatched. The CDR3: CASSLGQELYTGELFF. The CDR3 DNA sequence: TGCGCCAGCAGCTTAGGACAGGAGCTATACACCGGGGAGCTGTTTTTT.

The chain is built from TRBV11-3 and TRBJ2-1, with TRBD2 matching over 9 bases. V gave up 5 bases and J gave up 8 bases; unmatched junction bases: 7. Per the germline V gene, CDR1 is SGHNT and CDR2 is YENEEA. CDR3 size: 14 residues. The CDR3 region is CASSPPGTSYEQFF. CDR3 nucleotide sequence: TGTGCCAGCAGCCCTCCCGGGACTAGCTATGAGCAGTTCTTC.

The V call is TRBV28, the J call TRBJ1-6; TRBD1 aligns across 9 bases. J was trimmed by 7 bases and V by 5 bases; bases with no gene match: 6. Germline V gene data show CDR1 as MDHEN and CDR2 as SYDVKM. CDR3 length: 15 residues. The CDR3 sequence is CASSLYRGLNSPLHF. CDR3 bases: TGTGCCAGCAGTCTTTACAGGGGGCTAAATTCACCCCTCCACTTT. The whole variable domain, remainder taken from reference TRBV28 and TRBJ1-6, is DVKVTQSSRYLVKRTGEKVFLECVQDMDHENMFWYRQDPGLGLRLIYFSYDVKMKEKGDIPEGYSVSREKKERFSLILESASTNQTSMYLCASSLYRGLNSPLHFGNGTRLTVT.

For the CDR3, the DNA is TGTGCCACCAGGGGCACAGGGGTGGAGACCCAGTACTTC. This translates into CATRGTGVETQYF. The chain uses TRBV6-5 and TRBJ2-5, with 7 bases that match TRBD1. The V segment lost 10 bases and the J segment 5 bases; nucleotides outside the gene matches: 10. The CDR3 totals 13 residues. Looked up from germline, CDR1 is MNHEY and CDR2 is SVGAGI.

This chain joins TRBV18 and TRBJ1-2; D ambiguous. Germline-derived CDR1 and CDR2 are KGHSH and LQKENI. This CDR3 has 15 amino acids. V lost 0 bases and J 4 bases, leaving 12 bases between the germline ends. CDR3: CASSPPLRGSYGYTF. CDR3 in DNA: TGTGCCAGCTCACCACCGTTAAGAGGGAGCTATGGCTACACCTTC. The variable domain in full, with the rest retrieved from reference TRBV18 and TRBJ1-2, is NAGVMQNPRHLVRRRGQEARLRCSPMKGHSHVYWYRQLPEEGLKFMVYLQKENIIDESGMPKERFSAEFPKEGPSILRIQQVVRGDSAAYFCASSPPLRGSYGYTFGSGTRLTVV.

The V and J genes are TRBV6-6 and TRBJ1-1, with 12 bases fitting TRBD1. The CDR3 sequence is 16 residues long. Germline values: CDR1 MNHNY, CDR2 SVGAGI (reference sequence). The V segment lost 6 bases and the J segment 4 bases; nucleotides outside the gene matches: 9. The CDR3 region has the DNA TGTGCCAGCAGCTCATCCGGGACAGGGGGCCTCACTGAAGCTTTCTTT. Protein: CASSSSGTGGLTEAFF.

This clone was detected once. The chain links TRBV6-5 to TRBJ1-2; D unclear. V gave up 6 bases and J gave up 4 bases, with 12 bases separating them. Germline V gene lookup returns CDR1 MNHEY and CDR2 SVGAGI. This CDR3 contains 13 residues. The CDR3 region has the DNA TGTGCCAGCAGGGACCGGGATGTCTATGGCTACACCTTC. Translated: CASRDRDVYGYTF.

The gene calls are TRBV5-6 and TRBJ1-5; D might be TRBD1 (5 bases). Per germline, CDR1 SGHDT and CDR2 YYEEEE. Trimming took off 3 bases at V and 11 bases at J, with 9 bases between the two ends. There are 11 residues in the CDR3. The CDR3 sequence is CASSSGGTQHF. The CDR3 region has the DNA TGTGCCAGCAGCTCCGGGGGGACCCAGCATTTT. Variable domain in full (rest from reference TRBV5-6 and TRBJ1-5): DAGVTQSPTHLIKTRGQQVTLRCSPKSGHDTVSWYQQALGQGPQFIFQYYEEEERQRGNFPDRFSGHQFPNYSSELNVNALLLGDSALYLCASSSGGTQHFGDGTRLSIL.

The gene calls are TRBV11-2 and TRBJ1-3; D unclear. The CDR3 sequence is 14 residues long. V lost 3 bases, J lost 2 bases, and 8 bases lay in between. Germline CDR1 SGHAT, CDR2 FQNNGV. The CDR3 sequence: CASSFPGTGNTIYF. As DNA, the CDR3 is TGTGCCAGCAGCTTTCCCGGGACTGGAAACACCATATATTTT.

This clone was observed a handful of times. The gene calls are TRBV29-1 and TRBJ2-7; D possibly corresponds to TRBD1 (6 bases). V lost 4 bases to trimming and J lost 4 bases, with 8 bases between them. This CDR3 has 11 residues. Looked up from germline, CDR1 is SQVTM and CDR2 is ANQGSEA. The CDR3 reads CSVGTVYEQYF. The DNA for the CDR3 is TGCAGCGTTGGGACAGTTTACGAGCAGTACTTC.

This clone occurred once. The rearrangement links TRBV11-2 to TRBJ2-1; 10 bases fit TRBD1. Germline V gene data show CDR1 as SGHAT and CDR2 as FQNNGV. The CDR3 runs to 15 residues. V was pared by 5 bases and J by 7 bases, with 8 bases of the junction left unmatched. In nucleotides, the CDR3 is TGTGCCAGCAGCATAGGGGGGGGACAGGGGAATGAGCAGTTCTTC. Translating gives CASSIGGGQGNEQFF.

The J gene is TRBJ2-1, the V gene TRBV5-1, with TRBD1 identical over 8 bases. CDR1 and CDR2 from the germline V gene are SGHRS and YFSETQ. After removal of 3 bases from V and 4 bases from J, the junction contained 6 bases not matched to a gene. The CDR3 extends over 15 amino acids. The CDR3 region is CASSWARGLYNEQFF. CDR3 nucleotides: TGCGCCAGCAGCTGGGCCAGGGGGCTGTACAATGAGCAGTTCTTC.

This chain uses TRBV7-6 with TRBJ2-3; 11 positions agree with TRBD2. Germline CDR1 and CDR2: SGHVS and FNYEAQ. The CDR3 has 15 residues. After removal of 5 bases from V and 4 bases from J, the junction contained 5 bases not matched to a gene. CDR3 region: CASSDTSGGPDTQYF. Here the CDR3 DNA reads TGTGCCAGCAGCGACACTAGCGGGGGCCCAGATACGCAGTATTTT. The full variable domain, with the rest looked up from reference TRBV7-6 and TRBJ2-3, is GAGVSQSPRYKVTKRGQDVALRCDPISGHVSLYWYRQALGQGPEFLTYFNYEAQQDKSGLPNDRFSAERPEGSISTLTIQRTEQRDSAMYRCASSDTSGGPDTQYFGPGTRLTVL.

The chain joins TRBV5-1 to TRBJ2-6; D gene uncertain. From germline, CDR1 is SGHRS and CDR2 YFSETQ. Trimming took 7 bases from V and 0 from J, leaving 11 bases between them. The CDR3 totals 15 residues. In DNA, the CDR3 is TGCGCCAGCTCCCTTACAAGCTCTGGGGCCAACGTCCTGACTTTC. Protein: CASSLTSSGANVLTF.

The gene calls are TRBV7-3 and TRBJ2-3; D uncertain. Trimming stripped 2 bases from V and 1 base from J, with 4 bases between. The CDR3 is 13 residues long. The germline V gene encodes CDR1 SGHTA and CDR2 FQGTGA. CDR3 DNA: TGTGCCAGCAGCTTATCAGGCACAGATACGCAGTATTTT. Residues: CASSLSGTDTQYF.

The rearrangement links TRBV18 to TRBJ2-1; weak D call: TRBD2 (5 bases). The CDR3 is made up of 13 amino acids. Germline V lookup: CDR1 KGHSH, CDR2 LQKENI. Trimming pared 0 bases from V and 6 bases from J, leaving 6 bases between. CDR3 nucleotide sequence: TGTGCCAGCTCACCACCAGGGAGCAATGAGCAGTTCTTC. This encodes CASSPPGSNEQFF.

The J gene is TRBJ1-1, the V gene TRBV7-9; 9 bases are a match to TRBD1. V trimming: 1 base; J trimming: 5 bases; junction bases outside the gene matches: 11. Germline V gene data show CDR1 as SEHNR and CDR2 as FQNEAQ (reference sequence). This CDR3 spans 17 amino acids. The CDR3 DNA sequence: TGTGCCAGCAGCTTAGGCGATGGACAGGGGTTTGGTACTGAAGCTTTCTTT. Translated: CASSLGDGQGFGTEAFF.

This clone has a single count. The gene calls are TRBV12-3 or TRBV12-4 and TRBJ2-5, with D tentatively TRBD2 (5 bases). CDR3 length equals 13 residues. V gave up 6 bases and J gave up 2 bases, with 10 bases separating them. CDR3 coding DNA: TGTGCCAGCAGGAGGGCGCTTCAAGAGACCCAGTACTTC. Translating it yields CASRRALQETQYF.

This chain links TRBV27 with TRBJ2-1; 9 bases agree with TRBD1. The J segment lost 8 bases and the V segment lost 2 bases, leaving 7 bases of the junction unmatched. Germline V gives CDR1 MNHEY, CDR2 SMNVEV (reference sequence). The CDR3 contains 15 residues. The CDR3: CASSLRGTGFDEQFF. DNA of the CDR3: TGTGCCAGCAGTTTACGCGGGACAGGGTTTGATGAGCAGTTCTTC.

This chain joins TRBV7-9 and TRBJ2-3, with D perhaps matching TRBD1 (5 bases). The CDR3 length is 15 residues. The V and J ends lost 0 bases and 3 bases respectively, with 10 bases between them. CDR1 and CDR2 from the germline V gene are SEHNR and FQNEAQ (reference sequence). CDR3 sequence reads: CASSLAGARTDTQYF. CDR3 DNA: TGTGCCAGCAGCTTAGCAGGGGCGCGAACAGATACGCAGTATTTT.